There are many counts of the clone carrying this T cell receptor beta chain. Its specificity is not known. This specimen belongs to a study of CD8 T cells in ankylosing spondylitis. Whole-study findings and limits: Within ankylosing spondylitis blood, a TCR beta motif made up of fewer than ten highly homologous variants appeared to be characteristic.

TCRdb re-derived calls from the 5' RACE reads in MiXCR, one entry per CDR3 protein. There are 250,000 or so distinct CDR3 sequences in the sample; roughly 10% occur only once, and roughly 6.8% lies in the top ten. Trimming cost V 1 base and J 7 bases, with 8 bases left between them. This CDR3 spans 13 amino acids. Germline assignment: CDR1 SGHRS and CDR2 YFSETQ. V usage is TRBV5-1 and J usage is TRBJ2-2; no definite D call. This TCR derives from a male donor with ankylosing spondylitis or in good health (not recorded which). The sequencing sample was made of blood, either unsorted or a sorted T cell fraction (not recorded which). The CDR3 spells CASSLNSDGELFF. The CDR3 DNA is TGCGCCAGCAGCTTGAATTCGGACGGGGAGCTGTTTTTT.